This passage covers 25 T cell receptor beta chains from one sample sequenced in a study of post-analysis software for immune sequencing data. General study results and limits: Roughly five TRBV segments, including TRBV5-6, TRBV5-1 and TRBV20-1, were more frequent in patients than controls.

Built from TCR beta cDNA, the libraries had unique molecular identifiers in them. TCRdb itself ran the PCR reads through MiXCR, one entry per CDR3 protein. The sample includes roughly 800,000 distinct CDR3 sequences, 46% of them seen just once. What these receptors recognize is not known. The sequenced sample was blood. The receptors derive from a girl aged 5 to 17 with multiple sclerosis.

This chain connects TRBV6-5 to TRBJ1-4; possible D gene TRBD1, 6 bases. Germline V gene data show CDR1 as MNHEY and CDR2 as SVGAGI. V lost 10 bases to trimming and J lost 8 bases, with 14 bases between them. The CDR3 contains 12 residues. The CDR3 reads CATRPRGEKLFF. The CDR3, as DNA: TGTGCCACCAGGCCGAGGGGGGAAAAACTGTTTTTT.

The chain recombines TRBV7-9 with TRBJ2-1; D remains unclear. The CDR3 has 12 residues. Per the germline V gene, CDR1 is SEHNR and CDR2 is FQNEAQ (reference sequence). V was shortened by 2 bases and J by 7 bases, with 6 bases between the two germline ends. The DNA of the CDR3 is TGTGCCAGCAGCTTAAGTTTTAATGAGCAGTTCTTC. This sequence encodes CASSLSFNEQFF.

The chain uses TRBV5-1 and TRBJ2-3, with D perhaps matching TRBD2 (6 bases). V lost 4 bases and J 3 bases, leaving 12 bases between the germline ends. There are 14 residues in the CDR3. Germline CDR1 is SGHRS and CDR2 is YFSETQ. CDR3 nucleotide sequence: TGCGCCAGCAGCCCGAATCTAGCGACAGATACGCAGTATTTT. It is translated as CASSPNLATDTQYF.

Comments on this clonotype: One end of the junction does not line up with germline, which may come from a read error. CDR3 DNA sequence: TGTGTCAGCAGCGAAAATTATAGCAATCAGCCCCAGCATTTT. Translating it yields CVSSENYSNQPQHF. The chain recombines TRBV12-3 or TRBV12-4 with TRBJ1-5; D call uncertain. The CDR3 has 14 residues.

This clonotype was detected only a few times. The gene calls are TRBV15 and TRBJ2-7, with D possibly TRBD2 on 6 matching bases. V was shortened by 1 base and J by 4 bases, with 14 bases between the two germline ends. The CDR3 is 15 residues long. Germline lookup yields CDR1 LNHNV and CDR2 YYDKDF (reference sequence). CDR3 sequence (DNA): TGTGCCACCAGCAGAGTAGGAGGGAGCAGGTACGAGCAGTACTTC. Its protein is CATSRVGGSRYEQYF. Looking up the rest from reference TRBV15 and TRBJ2-7 gives the full variable domain: DAMVIQNPRYQVTQFGKPVTLSCSQTLNHNVMYWYQQKSSQAPKLLFHYYDKDFNNEADTPDNFQSRRPNTSFCFLDIRSPGLGDTAMYLCATSRVGGSRYEQYFGPGTRLTVT.

This clonotype was observed a single time. The rearrangement uses TRBV4-1 and TRBJ2-5; D possibly matches TRBD1 or TRBD2 (5 bases each). The CDR3 has 17 amino acids. In germline, CDR1 is MGHRA, CDR2 YSYEKL. V was trimmed by 4 bases and J by 11 bases, leaving 29 bases between them. The CDR3 sequence is CASSPLTPGAIYLEQYF. CDR3 sequence (DNA): TGCGCCAGCAGCCCCTTAACCCCCGGGGCGATATATTTGGAGCAGTACTTC.

The chain couples TRBV6-6 to TRBJ2-7, with D possibly TRBD2 on 6 matching bases. Per germline, CDR1 MNHNY and CDR2 SVGAGI (reference sequence). The CDR3 length is 15 residues. V lost 0 bases, J lost 2 bases, and 11 bases lay in between. The CDR3 sequence is CASSYSPAGTYEQYF. The CDR3 bases are TGTGCCAGCAGTTACTCACCTGCGGGAACCTACGAGCAGTACTTC.

This clonotype was detected a few times. This chain uses TRBV20-1 with TRBJ2-1; possibly TRBD2 for D (5 bases). This CDR3 is built from 17 residues. The V gene's germline CDR1 is DFQATT and CDR2 SNEGSKA (reference sequence). Trimming stripped 0 bases from V and 4 bases from J, with 19 bases between. The CDR3 DNA reads as TGCAGTGCTAGAGATTTGCTGAGCGGAGTCGGGTACAATGAGCAGTTCTTC. Encoded protein: CSARDLLSGVGYNEQFF.

This clonotype was recorded only once. This CDR3 is CATSGFSGSPYNEQFF. As DNA, the CDR3 is TGTGCCACCAGCGGCTTTAGCGGGTCCCCCTACAATGAGCAGTTCTTC. This sequence joins TRBV15 and TRBJ2-1; 7 bases agree with TRBD2. CDR1 is LNHNV, CDR2 YYDKDF, per germline (reference sequence). The trim removed 5 bases at V and 2 bases at J, leaving 9 bases unmatched. The CDR3 has 16 amino acids.

There are a few counts of this clonotype. V and J are TRBV20-1 and TRBJ1-6; 7 bases line up with TRBD1. This CDR3 is built from 16 residues. CDR1 DFQATT and CDR2 SNEGSKA come from the germline V gene (reference sequence). V was clipped by 4 bases and J by 4 bases; unmatched bases: 10. The CDR3 loop reads CSATPGQFGYNSPLHF. The CDR3 DNA is TGCAGTGCTACACCGGGACAGTTCGGATATAATTCACCCCTCCACTTT.

The rearrangement uses TRBV15 and TRBJ2-1, with 13 bases lining up with TRBD2. Germline V lookup: CDR1 LNHNV, CDR2 YYDKDF (reference sequence). Unmatched junction bases numbered 9, after V lost 0 bases and J lost 1 base. CDR3 length: 20 amino acids. DNA for the CDR3: TGTGCCACCAGCAGAGATCAAGGGACTAGCGGGATCGTATCCTACAATGAGCAGTTCTTC. It is translated as CATSRDQGTSGIVSYNEQFF.

This chain connects TRBV5-1 to TRBJ2-7; D might be TRBD1 (6 bases). The length of the CDR3 is 15 residues. CDR1 SGHRS and CDR2 YFSETQ come from the germline V gene. The V end lost 2 bases, the J end lost 5 bases, and 17 bases lay between the germline ends. CDR3 sequence: CASSLGWTERDEQYF. The CDR3, as DNA: TGCGCCAGCAGCTTAGGTTGGACAGAGAGGGACGAGCAGTACTTC.

This clonotype was observed a few times. The chain carries TRBV5-1 and TRBJ2-4; possible D gene TRBD1, 7 bases. With the DNA end fitting TRBJ2-7 better, the J assignment may be wrong. CDR3 length: 16 amino acids. From germline, CDR1 is SGHRS and CDR2 YFSETQ. In DNA form, the CDR3 reads TGCGCCAGCAGCCTTGGAGGGGGCAGGGGCGACGACGAGCAGTACTTC. This translates into CASSLGGGRGDDEQYF.

The chain uses TRBV6-6 and TRBJ1-2, with D maybe TRBD1 (5 bases). Germline CDR1 reads MNHNY; CDR2 reads SVGAGI (reference sequence). Trimming cost V 0 bases and J 3 bases, with 11 bases left between them. The CDR3 has 15 residues. CDR3 sequence reads: CASSYSWETDYGYTF. Here the CDR3 DNA reads TGTGCCAGCAGTTACTCATGGGAGACAGACTATGGCTACACCTTC.

Only a few counts were recorded for this clonotype. At one end the junction does not follow the germline gene, possibly because of a read error. V gene TRBV12-3 or TRBV12-4 combines with J gene TRBJ2-7, with 10 bases aligning to TRBD2. This CDR3 spans 15 amino acids. This CDR3 is CASSLAGGGSYEQYF. Here the CDR3 DNA reads TGTGCCAGCAGCTTAGCGGGAGGCGGGTCCTACGAGCAGTACTTC.

This chain joins TRBV20-1 and TRBJ2-3; 14 bases fit TRBD2. This CDR3 is built from 15 residues. The germline V gene encodes CDR1 DFQATT and CDR2 SNEGSKA (reference sequence). V was clipped by 1 base and J by 6 bases; unmatched bases: 3. The CDR3 sequence is CSARVGTSGSDTQYF. For the CDR3, the DNA is TGCAGTGCTAGAGTTGGGACTAGCGGGAGTGATACGCAGTATTTT.

V is TRBV10-3 and J is TRBJ2-3, with D possibly being TRBD2 (5 bases). This CDR3 spans 13 amino acids. Looked up from germline, CDR1 is ENHRY and CDR2 is SYGVKD. V was clipped by 3 bases and J by 5 bases, with 9 bases between them. The CDR3: CAISDRGRDTQYF. CDR3 DNA: TGTGCCATCAGTGATCGGGGTAGAGATACGCAGTATTTT.

In this sample, this clonotype turned up a few times. The CDR3 loop reads CASSAATSGQETQYF. CDR3 coding DNA: TGTGCCAGCAGTGCGGCAACTAGCGGACAAGAGACCCAGTACTTC. J is TRBJ2-5 and V is TRBV6-2 or TRBV6-3, with 8 bases that match TRBD2. V lost 5 bases, J lost 2 bases, and 7 bases stayed unmatched. Germline assignment: CDR1 MNHEY and CDR2 SVGEGT. The CDR3 runs to 15 residues.

The chain links TRBV29-1 to TRBJ2-7, with TRBD2 as a possible D gene (6 bases). V lost 6 bases and J lost 5, with 14 bases in between. The length of the CDR3 is 12 residues. The germline V gene encodes CDR1 SQVTM and CDR2 ANQGSEA. This chain's CDR3 is CSVATSNNEQYF. The CDR3 nucleotides read TGCAGCGTAGCGACTAGTAACAACGAGCAGTACTTC.

The rearrangement joins TRBV6-2 or TRBV6-3 to TRBJ2-1; TRBD2 agrees at 10 bases. Germline-derived CDR1 and CDR2 are MNHEY and SVGEGT. There are 18 residues in the CDR3. Unmatched junction bases numbered 21, after V lost 6 bases and J lost 10 bases. As DNA, the CDR3 is TGTGCCAGCAGCCGATCCCCGGAGGGGCTAGCGGGAGCAGGGGAGCAGTTCTTC. Translated: CASSRSPEGLAGAGEQFF.

CDR3 sequence: CASSIIQGGQFF. The DNA of the CDR3 is TGTGCCAGCAGTATTATACAGGGAGGGCAGTTCTTC. The V call is TRBV28, the J call TRBJ2-1; the D gene could be TRBD1 or TRBD2 (6 bases each). Trimming left V 5 bases short and J 12 bases short, with 14 bases between. This CDR3 has 12 residues. Germline-derived CDR1 and CDR2 are MDHEN and SYDVKM.

This chain uses TRBV20-1 with TRBJ2-5, with 9 nucleotides matching TRBD2. V was pared by 6 bases and J by 2 bases, with 7 bases of the junction left unmatched. The germline gives CDR1 DFQATT, CDR2 SNEGSKA (reference sequence). The CDR3 is made up of 14 amino acids. The CDR3 spells CSAQPTSGQETQYF. As DNA, the CDR3 is TGCAGTGCCCAACCGACTAGCGGACAAGAGACCCAGTACTTC.

The V gene is TRBV3-1, the J gene TRBJ2-1, with TRBD2 identical over 7 bases. Germline CDR1 LGHDT, CDR2 YNNKEL (reference sequence). The CDR3 extends over 16 amino acids. V lost 3 bases to trimming and J lost 10 bases; unmatched junction nucleotides: 15. In nucleotides, the CDR3 is TGTGCCAGCAGCCAGATGAGAGCGGGAAGTCTGGGAGAGCAGTTCTTC. It translates to CASSQMRAGSLGEQFF.

The chain carries TRBV27 and TRBJ2-7; D gene unclear. CDR3 size: 13 residues. Germline V CDR1 and CDR2: MNHEY, SMNVEV (reference sequence). The V gene lost 2 bases and the J gene lost 10 bases, with 15 bases spanning the gap. The CDR3 reads CASSLSGPKAQYF. CDR3 DNA: TGTGCCAGCAGTTTAAGTGGACCCAAGGCCCAGTACTTC.

V gene TRBV20-1 combines with J gene TRBJ1-4, with TRBD1 as a possible D gene (5 bases). The length of the CDR3 is 13 residues. Looked up from germline, CDR1 is DFQATT and CDR2 is SNEGSKA (reference sequence). The DNA for the CDR3 is TGCAGCGGTGGGGGGAGTGGAAGTGAAAAACTGTTTTTT. Translated: CSGGGSGSEKLFF.